These T cell receptor beta chains were read from a single sample in a study of T cells in Graves' hyperthyroidism and ophthalmopathy. A single record per CDR3 protein comes from TCRdb applying MiXCR to the multiplex PCR reads. Among more than 650,000 distinct CDR3 sequences listed, approximately 15% were seen once. Specimen: blood. The receptor set was obtained from a woman between 18 and 29 years old with Graves' hyperthyroidism. Each CDR3 is given with its conserved first and last residue.

TRBV24-1,CATSDFPGAVRSGTEAFF
TRBV5-6,CASSRTAQAYEQYF
TRBV15,CATSGGRAGQETQYF
TRBV27,CASSIKPGQGYIMSSYNEQFF
TRBV18,CASSLTGGEYNGQFF
TRBV2,CASSEGQGWQPQHF
TRBV29-1,CSVERGTGYGYTF
TRBV30,CAWKGLGDNQPQHF
TRBV19,CASSKYMGTASYEQYF
TRBV29-1,CSVEGGAEAFF
TRBV27,CASSLDPGQGVTNIQYF
TRBV7-7,CASSLEYGSGNTIYF